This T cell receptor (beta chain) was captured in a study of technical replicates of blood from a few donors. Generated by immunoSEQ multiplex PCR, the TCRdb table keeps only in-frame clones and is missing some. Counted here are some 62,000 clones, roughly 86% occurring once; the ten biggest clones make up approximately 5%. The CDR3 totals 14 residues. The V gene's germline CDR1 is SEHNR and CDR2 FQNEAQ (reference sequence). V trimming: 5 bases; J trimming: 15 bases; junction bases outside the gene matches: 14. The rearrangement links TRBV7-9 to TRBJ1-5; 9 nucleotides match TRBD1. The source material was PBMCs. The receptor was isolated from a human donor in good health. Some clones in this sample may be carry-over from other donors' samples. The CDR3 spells CASSAQSRDRVLHF. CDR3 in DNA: TGTGCCAGCAGCGCCCAATCCCGGGACAGGGTCCTGCATTTT.